The rows below give T cell receptor beta chains drawn from one sample of a study of blood T cells in healthy people across ages. In TCRdb, the 5' RACE reads were re-called with MiXCR into one record per CDR3 protein. The sample yields around 1.7 million distinct CDR3 sequences, 28% seen once. What was sequenced was blood. The receptors here all came from a woman in her twenties or thirties in good health. Both conserved end residues are part of each CDR3. Each record gives: clone size, V gene, D gene, J gene, CDR3 protein, CDR3 DNA. The D gene is left open where the match is weak. Rows give clone size only sometimes, using once, few, many, or a class for an expanded clone.

>.|TRBV20-1|TRBD2|TRBJ2-5
CSALRWGGEETQYF
TGCAGTGCTCTCCGGTGGGGGGGGGAAGAGACCCAGTACTTC
>many|TRBV5-6|.|TRBJ2-7
CASSLSSGGGYEQYF
TGTGCCAGCAGCCTTTCTAGCGGAGGGGGCTACGAGCAGTACTTC
>.|TRBV5-5|.|TRBJ2-5
CASSPLPGSPETQYF
TGTGCCAGCAGCCCGCTTCCGGGCAGTCCGGAGACCCAGTATTTC
>.|TRBV20-1|.|TRBJ1-1
CSAPGTLNTEAFF
TGCAGTGCTCCCGGGACACTGAACACTGAAGCTTTCTTT
>.|TRBV4-2|TRBD1|TRBJ1-2
CASSQDLSGPGGGYGYTF
TGTGCCAGCAGCCAAGATCTTTCGGGTCCAGGGGGCGGGTATGGCTACACCTTC
>once|TRBV5-4|TRBD1|TRBJ1-1
CASSSPGQGNPSTEAFF
TGTGCCAGCAGCTCACCGGGACAGGGGAACCCAAGCACTGAAGCTTTCTTT
>.|TRBV6-1|.|TRBJ2-7
CASSVRTGIEQYF
TGTGCCAGCAGTGTACGAACAGGGATCGAGCAGTACTTC
>few|TRBV5-5|TRBD2|TRBJ2-3
CASSSSGPLTDTQYF
TGTGCCAGCAGCTCTAGCGGGCCCCTCACAGATACGCAGTATTTT
>.|TRBV5-1|.|TRBJ2-5
CASSVSGAYQETQYF
TGCGCCAGCAGTGTATCCGGGGCCTACCAAGAGACCCAGTACTTC
>.|TRBV7-2|.|TRBJ2-7
CASSLDSSHEQYF
TGTGCCAGCAGCTTGGACTCCTCCCACGAGCAGTACTTC
>many|TRBV9|.|TRBJ2-5
CASSAVWSETQYF
TGTGCCAGCAGCGCCGTCTGGAGCGAGACCCAGTACTTC
>many|TRBV12-3/TRBV12-4|TRBD2|TRBJ2-7
CASSSPSGYEQYF
TGTGCCAGCAGTTCTCCTAGCGGCTACGAGCAGTACTTC
>.|TRBV9|TRBD2|TRBJ2-1
CASSVATLVPGLSGAHEQFF
TGTGCCAGCAGCGTAGCTACTCTGGTACCTGGACTTAGCGGGGCGCATGAGCAGTTCTTC
>many|TRBV20-1|.|TRBJ1-2
CSAGQPTNYGYTF
TGCAGTGCTGGACAGCCTACAAACTATGGCTACACCTTC
>.|TRBV9|TRBD1|TRBJ2-5
CASSSRGTGGRINEQYF
TGTGCCAGCAGCTCAAGGGGGACAGGGGGACGGATCAATGAGCAGTACTTC
>many|TRBV5-1|TRBD1|TRBJ1-2
CASSLDRGHGYTF
TGCGCCAGCAGCTTGGACAGGGGGCATGGCTACACCTTC
>few|TRBV7-6|.|TRBJ2-1
CASSSITGLESSREQFF
TGTGCCAGCAGCTCGATTACGGGCCTGGAATCCTCGAGGGAGCAGTTCTTC
>.|TRBV7-6|.|TRBJ1-6
CASSLSTGAIDSPLHF
TGTGCCAGCAGCTTGTCCACGGGGGCCATAGATTCACCCCTCCACTTT
>.|TRBV19|TRBD2|TRBJ2-1
CASNRRPGGGNNEQFF
TGTGCCAGTAACCGGCGCCCTGGCGGGGGGAACAATGAGCAGTTCTTC
>.|TRBV5-1|.|TRBJ2-5
CASSSTKGGEAQYF
TGCGCCAGCAGCTCAACCAAGGGGGGGGAGGCCCAGTACTTC
>few|TRBV20-1|.|TRBJ2-1
CSARVGSGEQFF
TGCAGTGCTAGAGTCGGTAGCGGTGAGCAGTTCTTC
>.|TRBV19|.|TRBJ1-2
CASLDRGGGGYGYTF
TGTGCCAGCCTGGACAGAGGTGGGGGGGGCTATGGCTACACCTTC
>few|TRBV2|.|TRBJ2-7
CASSDRPDAYEQYF
TGTGCCAGCAGTGATAGGCCGGATGCCTACGAGCAGTACTTC
>many|TRBV7-3|.|TRBJ2-7
CASSLRAGGPSYEQYF
TGTGCCAGCAGCTTAAGAGCAGGCGGGCCCTCCTACGAGCAGTACTTC
>many|TRBV6-2/TRBV6-3|.|TRBJ2-7
CASSYTLGVSYEQYF
TGTGCCAGCAGTTACACCTTAGGAGTGTCCTACGAGCAGTACTTC
>.|TRBV5-1|.|TRBJ2-7
CASSLEGGSGRGNEQYF
TGCGCCAGCAGCTTGGAAGGTGGGTCGGGACGGGGAAACGAGCAGTACTTC
>.|TRBV5-1|.|TRBJ1-4
CASRPGRTTNEKLFF
TGCGCCAGCAGACCTGGACGGACAACTAATGAAAAACTGTTTTTT
>.|TRBV7-2|TRBD1|TRBJ2-5
CASSRQGQTSGETQYF
TGTGCCAGCAGCCGTCAGGGACAGACGTCGGGTGAGACCCAGTACTTC
>few|TRBV24-1|.|TRBJ2-1
CAPRIGIRAYNERFF
TGTGCCCCCCGGATCGGGATTAGAGCGTACAATGAGCGGTTCTTC
>.|TRBV6-2/TRBV6-3|.|TRBJ2-1
CASSFRAGRCNEQFF
TGTGCCAGCAGTTTTAGGGCGGGGAGATGCAATGAGCAGTTCTTC
>few|TRBV5-6|.|TRBJ1-2
CASTQSGGIEAFGYTF
TGTGCCAGCACCCAGTCTGGGGGAATCGAGGCGTTTGGCTACACCTTC
>.|TRBV6-2/TRBV6-3|TRBD2|TRBJ2-1
CASSYPGLAGVYNEQFF
TGTGCCAGCAGTTACCCCGGTCTAGCGGGCGTCTACAATGAGCAGTTCTTC
>.|TRBV2|.|TRBJ2-1
CASRNLGGYEQFF
TGTGCCAGCAGAAACCTCGGAGGCTATGAGCAGTTCTTC
>few|TRBV5-5|.|TRBJ1-5
CASSLGSTASNQPQHF
TGTGCCAGCAGCTTAGGTTCGACGGCTAGCAATCAGCCCCAGCATTTT
>.|TRBV27|.|TRBJ1-5
CASKGFRGAAQHF
TGTGCCAGCAAAGGGTTTAGAGGAGCGGCCCAGCATTTT
>few|TRBV30|.|TRBJ1-5
CAWTRQGNQPQHF
TGTGCCTGGACCCGGCAGGGGAATCAGCCCCAGCATTTT
>once|TRBV24-1|TRBD1|TRBJ1-2
CATSDSGQGRFNGYTF
TGTGCCACCAGTGATTCGGGACAGGGGCGGTTTAATGGCTACACCTTC
>.|TRBV6-1|TRBD2|TRBJ2-5
CASSEYQRLAAKETQYF
TGTGCCAGCAGTGAATACCAAAGACTAGCGGCAAAAGAGACCCAGTACTTC
>.|TRBV15|.|TRBJ1-3
CATSTWTEVLSGNTIYF
TGTGCCACCAGCACCTGGACAGAAGTTCTATCTGGAAACACCATATATTTT
>once|TRBV21-1|.|TRBJ2-3
CASSPKETLRDTQYF
TGTGCCAGCAGCCCCAAAGAAACACTAAGAGATACGCAGTATTTT
>few|TRBV20-1|.|TRBJ1-2
CSASTEKYGYTF
TGCAGTGCTTCAACAGAGAAATATGGCTACACCTTC
>.|TRBV11-2|.|TRBJ2-5
CASSSRTDQETQYF
TGTGCCAGCAGCTCCCGGACAGACCAAGAGACCCAGTACTTC